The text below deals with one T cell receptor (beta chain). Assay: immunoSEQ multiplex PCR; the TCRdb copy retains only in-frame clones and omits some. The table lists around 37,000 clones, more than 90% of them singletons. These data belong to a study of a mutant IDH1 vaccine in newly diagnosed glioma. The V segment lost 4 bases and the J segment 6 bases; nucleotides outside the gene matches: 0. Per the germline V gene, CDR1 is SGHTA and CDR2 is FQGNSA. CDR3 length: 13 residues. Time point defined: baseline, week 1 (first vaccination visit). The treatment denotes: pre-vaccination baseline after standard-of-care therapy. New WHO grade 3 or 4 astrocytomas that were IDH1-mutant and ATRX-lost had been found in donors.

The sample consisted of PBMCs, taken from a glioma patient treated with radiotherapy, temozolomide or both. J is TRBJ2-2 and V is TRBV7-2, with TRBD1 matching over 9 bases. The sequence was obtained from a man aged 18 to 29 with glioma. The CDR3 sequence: CASSWTGAGELFF. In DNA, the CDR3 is TGTGCCAGCAGCTGGACAGGGGCCGGGGAGCTGTTTTTT.